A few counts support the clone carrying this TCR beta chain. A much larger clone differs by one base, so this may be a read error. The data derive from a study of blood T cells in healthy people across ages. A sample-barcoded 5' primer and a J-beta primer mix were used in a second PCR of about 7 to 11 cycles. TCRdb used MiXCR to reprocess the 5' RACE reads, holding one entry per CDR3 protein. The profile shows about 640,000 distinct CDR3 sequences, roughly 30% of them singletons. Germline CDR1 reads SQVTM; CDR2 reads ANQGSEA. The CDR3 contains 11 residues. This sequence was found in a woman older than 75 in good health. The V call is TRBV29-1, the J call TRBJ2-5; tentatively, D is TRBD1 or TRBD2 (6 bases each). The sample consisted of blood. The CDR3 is CSPERGDEQYF. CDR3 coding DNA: TGCAGTCCCGAGAGGGGGGATGAGCAGTACTTC.